This entry describes one TCR beta chain. As yet, its antigen is unknown. It was autoimmune disease history or systemic immunosuppression that excluded patients. This entry belongs to a study of OX40 agonist ivuxolimab in advanced cancers. Overall study findings and caveats: Averaging showed that CD8+ T cells had more expanded clones than CD4+ did. At 0.1 to 3.0 mg/kg and by week 6, clonal expansion occurred in CD4+ and CD8+ blood T cells. No antigen was identified for the clonally expanded peripheral T cells.

Data came from immunoSEQ multiplex PCR; TCRdb stores just in-frame clones and leaves some out. The sample includes some 70,000 clones, more than 75% of them seen just once. V lost 3 bases and J lost 2; bases outside the gene matches: 5. The CDR3 runs to 16 residues. The V gene's germline CDR1 is MDHEN and CDR2 SYDVKM. The receptor was isolated from an adult with an advanced solid tumor such as melanoma, head and neck, liver or kidney cancer. The source was CD4+ or CD8+ T cells sorted from blood, collected in a trial of the OX40 agonist ivuxolimab. The chain has TRBV28 and TRBJ2-3; 10 nucleotides align to TRBD2. The CDR3 coding sequence is TGTGCCAGCAGTTTCCTAGCGGGAGAAATCACAGATACGCAGTATTTT. This sequence encodes CASSFLAGEITDTQYF.